The clone carrying this T cell receptor (beta chain) occurred a few times. The antigen is unknown. The germline V and J ends were trimmed by 3 bases and 5 bases, with 10 bases remaining between them. Germline V gene sequence: CDR1 MNHNS, CDR2 SASEGT. This CDR3 comprises 13 residues. The data originate from a study of early T cells in non-severe SARS-CoV-2 infection. Looking at the study overall: Bulk RNA isolated from unsorted whole blood underwent sequencing; chains were not paired.

Study-level findings and limits: Database matching using VDJdb favored anti-spike CD8 responses, with private and CD4 specificities left missing.

Unique molecular identifiers tagged individual cDNA molecules. From the 5' RACE reads, TCRdb called clonotypes with MiXCR, one entry per CDR3 protein. The sample carries roughly 46,000 distinct CDR3 sequences, almost 5.5% recorded once. The TCR originated in an adult who was a healthcare worker with PCR-confirmed SARS-CoV-2 infection or an uninfected control (not recorded which). The chain has TRBV6-1 and TRBJ1-2; no reliable D call. The sample was whole blood, taken at baseline. The CDR3 region is CASSEWHGYGYTF. The CDR3, as DNA: TGTGCCAGCAGTGAGTGGCACGGGTATGGCTACACCTTC.